The 6 T cell receptor beta chains in this list originate from one sample, sequenced in a study of beta chain features in type 1 diabetes. The entirety of the isolated RNA underwent reverse transcription, so expressed TCRB transcripts were sequenced. TCRdb's copy holds only in-frame clones and misses some; the assay was immunoSEQ multiplex PCR. The sample records around 250,000 clones, around 26% being singletons. The sequenced material came from central memory CD4+ T cells from blood. The origin of the receptors is a man aged 25-45 years in good health.

The chain is built from TRBV28 and TRBJ1-5, with 7 bases lining up with TRBD1. This CDR3 comprises 16 residues. V gave up 6 bases and J gave up 4 bases; unmatched junction bases: 12. Looked up from germline, CDR1 is MDHEN and CDR2 is SYDVKM. CDR3 DNA sequence: TGTGCCAGCAGCGGGGCGGCAGGGGGGTGGAATCAGCCCCAGCATTTT. Its protein product is CASSGAAGGWNQPQHF.

This clone was observed a few times. The chain recombines TRBV30 with TRBJ1-5, with D unresolved. The germline V gene has CDR1 GTSNPN and CDR2 SVGIG (reference sequence). The CDR3 extends over 16 amino acids. Trimming removed 0 bases from V and 5 bases from J, with 17 bases in between. CDR3 region: CAWSVPVPGRYQPQHF. In nucleotides, the CDR3 is TGTGCCTGGAGTGTACCAGTCCCCGGGCGTTATCAGCCCCAGCATTTT.

This clone has only a few counts. The chain recombines TRBV29-1 with TRBJ2-1; possibly TRBD2 for D (5 bases). The CDR3 has 13 residues. V lost 6 bases, J lost 5 bases, and 14 bases lay in between. Germline V gene data show CDR1 as SQVTM and CDR2 as ANQGSEA. The DNA for the CDR3 is TGCAGCGTCGCATGGCTAGCTGACAATGAGCAGTTCTTC. Residues: CSVAWLADNEQFF.

The CDR3, as DNA: TGCGCCAGCAGCCAAGACAGGGGAAATCAGCCCCAGCATTTT. As protein: CASSQDRGNQPQHF. The chain has TRBV4-3 and TRBJ1-5, with D possibly matching TRBD1 (6 bases). This CDR3 region has 14 residues. The germline gives CDR1 LGHNA, CDR2 YSLEER. Trimming left V 0 bases short and J 4 bases short, with 7 bases between.

This CDR3 reads CASTPFRDRGTNVLTF. The DNA for the CDR3 is TGCGCCAGCACCCCTTTCCGGGACAGGGGGACCAACGTCCTGACTTTC. V and J are TRBV5-1 and TRBJ2-6; 11 bases map to TRBD1. Unmatched junction bases numbered 10, after V lost 6 bases and J lost 8 bases. Germline V lookup: CDR1 SGHRS, CDR2 YFSETQ. This CDR3 comprises 16 residues. The whole variable domain, filled in from reference TRBV5-1 and TRBJ2-6, reads KAGVTQTPRYLIKTRGQQVTLSCSPISGHRSVSWYQQTPGQGLQFLFEYFSETQRNKGNFPGRFSGRQFSNSRSEMNVSTLELGDSALYLCASTPFRDRGTNVLTFGAGSRLTVL.

This chain links TRBV6-5 with TRBJ1-5, with a possible D match to TRBD1 (6 bases). Per the germline V gene, CDR1 is MNHEY and CDR2 is SVGAGI. V was clipped by 2 bases and J by 4 bases, with 9 bases between them. This CDR3 has 14 residues. The CDR3 DNA is TGTGCCAGCAGTTACCGAGGGGGTAATCAGCCCCAGCATTTT. It translates to CASSYRGGNQPQHF.